This T cell receptor beta chain is from a study of response to subunit inactivated influenza vaccine. TCRdb ran MiXCR on the RT-PCR reads and lists one entry per CDR3 protein. Of hundreds of thousands of distinct CDR3 sequences in the sample, roughly 18% were seen once. This clonotype was counted once. The ends lost 0 bases at V and 2 bases at J; junction bases unmatched: 5. This CDR3 region has 16 residues. In germline, CDR1 is DFQATT, CDR2 SNEGSKA (reference sequence). Here the sequenced sample was PBMCs from blood, taken roughly 5 days after vaccination. This receptor was taken from a man aged 50 to 59 who received an inactivated influenza vaccine. This rearrangement joins TRBV20-1 to TRBJ2-5; 11 bases align to TRBD2. The CDR3 DNA is TGCAGTGCTAGAGATCTACTAGCGGGAGTTCAAGAGACCCAGTACTTC. Its protein is CSARDLLAGVQETQYF.